This T cell receptor beta chain is drawn from a study of T cell responses to AZD1222 COVID-19 vaccine. General study results and limits: Every sample of the repertoires postdated the peak T cell response. Along spike, vaccine-associated CD4 TCRs were found throughout, with dominance at 160-218 and 743-854.

The germline V gene has CDR1 MNHEY and CDR2 SVGAGI. The CDR3 has 14 residues. V lost 0 bases and J 4 bases, leaving 10 bases between the germline ends. Assay used: immunoSEQ multiplex PCR; TCRdb lists only in-frame clones, some missing. The sample includes 150,000 to 200,000 clones, about 92% of them seen just once. Concerning this clone itself: Its antigen is currently unknown.

The genes are TRBV6-5 and TRBJ2-7; D is undetermined. The sequencing used peripheral blood, collected on day 0 of AZD1222 vaccination. This clonotype was sampled from an adult in good health. The chain's CDR3 is CASSYSLGPYEQYF. The CDR3 DNA is TGTGCCAGCAGTTACTCTCTTGGCCCATACGAGCAGTACTTC.